These 13 T cell receptor beta chains originate from one sample sequenced in a study of shared clonotypes between healthy human individuals. The method was immunoSEQ multiplex PCR; TCRdb's version includes in-frame clones alone and lacks a portion of them. This table holds some 650,000 clones, around 97% found once. Sequencing input: naive CD4+ T cells sorted from blood. Subset in this sample: CD45RA+ positively selected. The receptors here all came from a woman younger than 45 in good health.

This chain joins TRBV23-1 and TRBJ2-1; 9 nucleotides match TRBD1. TRBV23-1 qualifies as an ORF whose function is uncertain. The CDR3 covers 15 residues. V was clipped by 4 bases and J by 4 bases; unmatched bases: 5. CDR3 in amino acids: CASSRPGQGYNEQFF. In DNA, the CDR3 is TGCGCCAGCAGTCGGCCAGGACAGGGGTACAATGAGCAGTTCTTC.

This clone was detected once. Other DNA sequences in this specimen translate into the identical CDR3. The chain has TRBV28 and TRBJ2-7; TRBD1 matches 7 bases. J gave up 2 bases and V 3 bases, and 1 base lay outside the gene matches. CDR3 length equals 13 residues. In germline, CDR1 is MDHEN, CDR2 SYDVKM. The CDR3 is CASSLQGAYEQYF. CDR3 coding DNA: TGTGCCAGCAGTTTGCAGGGGGCCTACGAGCAGTACTTC.

V usage is TRBV27 and J usage is TRBJ2-5, with 8 positions matching TRBD2. The CDR3 is made up of 13 amino acids. The germline V gene has CDR1 MNHEY and CDR2 SMNVEV (reference sequence). As DNA, the CDR3 is TGTGCTGCGGGCCTAGCGGGTGTAGAGACCCAGTACTTC. It yields the protein CAAGLAGVETQYF.

The gene calls are TRBV25-1 and TRBJ2-7, with unresolved D. CDR1 MGHDK and CDR2 SYGVNS come from the germline V gene. Trimming left V 2 bases short and J 6 bases short, with 5 bases between. The CDR3 is 11 amino acids. This CDR3 reads CASSEVREQYF. The CDR3, as DNA: TGTGCCAGCAGTGAAGTGCGCGAGCAGTACTTC.

J is TRBJ2-5 and V is TRBV27, with 12 positions matching TRBD2. The V and J ends lost 0 bases and 5 bases, in that order; junction bases with no gene match: 13. CDR1 MNHEY and CDR2 SMNVEV come from the germline V gene (reference sequence). The length of the CDR3 is 19 residues. The DNA for the CDR3 is TGTGCCAGCAGTTTATCTTCTAGCGGGAGGGCCGAGGGTTGGGAGACCCAGTACTTC. It specifies CASSLSSSGRAEGWETQYF.

The V call is TRBV19, the J call TRBJ2-7, with 13 nucleotides matching TRBD2. The V gene's germline CDR1 is LNHDA and CDR2 SQIVND (reference sequence). This CDR3 comprises 17 residues. Germline trimming cut 6 bases from V and 5 bases from J; bases unmatched to any gene: 13. CDR3 region: CASSSTSGRPPWNEQYF. The CDR3 DNA sequence: TGTGCCAGTAGCTCGACTAGCGGGAGGCCACCATGGAACGAGCAGTACTTC.

The rearrangement joins TRBV7-2 to TRBJ1-5; D is unclear. This CDR3 contains 13 residues. V lost 0 bases and J lost 0, with 0 bases in between. Germline V gives CDR1 SGHTA, CDR2 FQGNSA. CDR3 sequence (DNA): TGTGCCAGCAGCTTAGCTAGCAATCAGCCCCAGCATTTT. It codes for CASSLASNQPQHF. The full variable domain, in which reference TRBV7-2 and TRBJ1-5 provide the parts outside the CDR3, is GAGVSQSPSNKVTEKGKDVELRCDPISGHTALYWYRQSLGQGLEFLIYFQGNSAPDKSGLPSDRFSAERTGGSVSTLTIQRTQQEDSAVYLCASSLASNQPQHFGDGTRLSIL.

This rearrangement joins TRBV5-1 to TRBJ1-2, with TRBD1 as a possible D gene (6 bases). With 2 bases removed from V and 8 bases from J, the gap between germline ends came to 10 bases. Germline V lookup: CDR1 SGHRS, CDR2 YFSETQ. CDR3 length: 12 residues. The CDR3 bases are TGCGCCAGCAGCTTTCAGGGGCAAGGCTACACCTTC. It yields the protein CASSFQGQGYTF.

This chain links TRBV2 with TRBJ2-3; D not certain. Per germline, CDR1 SNHLY and CDR2 FYNNEI. The CDR3 has 14 residues. V was pared by 4 bases and J by 3 bases, with 11 bases between. DNA for the CDR3: TGTGCCAGCAGTGGGTTCAGTCAGACAGATACGCAGTATTTT. Translated, it gives CASSGFSQTDTQYF.

CDR3 sequence reads: CSVAPGQGVLDTQYF. CDR3 bases: TGCAGCGTCGCGCCGGGACAGGGGGTTTTAGATACGCAGTATTTT. This chain links TRBV29-1 with TRBJ2-3, with 11 bases lining up with TRBD1. Germline V lookup: CDR1 SQVTM, CDR2 ANQGSEA. The CDR3 is 15 residues long. The V segment lost 6 bases and the J segment 5 bases; nucleotides outside the gene matches: 10.

V gene TRBV7-2 combines with J gene TRBJ1-4; TRBD1 matches at 8 bases. The V gene end was trimmed by 0 bases and the J gene end by 7 bases; junction bases not matched to a gene: 4. CDR1 SGHTA and CDR2 FQGNSA come from the germline V gene. CDR3 length: 15 amino acids. CDR3 amino acids: CASSLAFQGAEKLFF. DNA of the CDR3: TGTGCCAGCAGCTTAGCGTTTCAGGGGGCTGAAAAACTGTTTTTT.

In DNA, the CDR3 is TGTGCCAGTAGTATACTAGCTGCTGTGGGTGCAACTAATGAAAAACTGTTTTTT. As protein: CASSILAAVGATNEKLFF. V is TRBV19 and J is TRBJ1-4; D is ambiguous. Germline CDR1 is LNHDA and CDR2 is SQIVND (reference sequence). CDR3 size: 18 residues. Trimming took off 2 bases at V and 0 bases at J, with 16 bases between the two ends.

This chain joins TRBV28 and TRBJ2-5, with unresolved D. Germline lookup yields CDR1 MDHEN and CDR2 SYDVKM. V dropped 10 bases and J dropped 5 bases, with 11 bases sitting between them. The CDR3 contains 11 residues. CDR3 residues: CATWFAETQYF. CDR3 DNA sequence: TGTGCCACCTGGTTTGCCGAGACCCAGTACTTC.